These 9 T cell receptor beta chains came from one sample sequenced in a study of blood T cell repertoires in COVID-19. Measured with immunoSEQ multiplex PCR; TCRdb has only the in-frame clones, and not every one. The sample lists fewer than 60,000 clones, 65% to 80% occurring once. Sequencing input: peripheral blood. Receptor source: a man between 65 and 85 years old with acute or convalescent COVID-19.

This chain connects TRBV11-2 to TRBJ2-7, with 10 bases lining up with TRBD2. CDR1 and CDR2 (germline): SGHAT, FQNNGV. This CDR3 spans 14 amino acids. The V gene end was trimmed by 0 bases and the J gene end by 12 bases; junction bases not matched to a gene: 8. The CDR3 DNA is TGTGCCAGCAGCTTAGACGGACTAGCGGTGGGTAGGTACTTC. As protein: CASSLDGLAVGRYF.

The J gene is TRBJ1-2, the V gene TRBV28, with 8 bases lining up with TRBD1. V was pared by 2 bases and J by 0 bases, with 11 bases of the junction left unmatched. CDR3 length: 18 amino acids. Germline V gene lookup returns CDR1 MDHEN and CDR2 SYDVKM. CDR3 protein: CASSLGGTGPSPNYGYTF. DNA of the CDR3: TGTGCCAGCAGTTTAGGAGGGACAGGCCCCTCCCCTAACTATGGCTACACCTTC.

The rearrangement links TRBV7-2 to TRBJ2-7; D perhaps matches TRBD2 (6 bases). Germline V lookup: CDR1 SGHTA, CDR2 FQGNSA. This CDR3 comprises 15 residues. The germline V and J ends were trimmed by 5 bases and 4 bases, with 18 bases remaining between them. The CDR3 is CASSPAGTPDYEQYF. CDR3 nucleotides: TGTGCCAGCAGCCCGGCGGGGACCCCGGATTACGAGCAGTACTTC. The whole variable domain, remainder taken from reference TRBV7-2 and TRBJ2-7, is GAGVSQSPSNKVTEKGKDVELRCDPISGHTALYWYRQSLGQGLEFLIYFQGNSAPDKSGLPSDRFSAERTGGSVSTLTIQRTQQEDSAVYLCASSPAGTPDYEQYFGPGTRLTVT.

The rearrangement uses TRBV11-3 and TRBJ2-1; 14 nucleotides line up with TRBD2. Germline values: CDR1 SGHNT, CDR2 YENEEA. V was pared by 5 bases and J by 4 bases, with 10 bases of the junction left unmatched. The CDR3 covers 18 residues. The CDR3 region has the DNA TGTGCCAGCAGCGAGACGACTAGCGGGGGGGCGGTATACAATGAGCAGTTCTTC. Translation gives CASSETTSGGAVYNEQFF.

J is TRBJ1-2 and V is TRBV15, with TRBD1 matching 7 bases. The CDR3 runs to 15 residues. Trimming at V came to 0 bases and at J to 2 bases, leaving 3 bases not matched to a gene. Germline-derived CDR1 and CDR2 are LNHNV and YYDKDF (reference sequence). The CDR3 region has the DNA TGTGCCACCAGCAGAGATCCGACAGGGAACTATGGCTACACCTTC. It yields the protein CATSRDPTGNYGYTF.

The chain joins TRBV5-1 to TRBJ2-3; 7 bases are a match to TRBD1. Germline lookup yields CDR1 SGHRS and CDR2 YFSETQ. V trimming: 4 bases; J trimming: 3 bases; junction bases outside the gene matches: 8. The CDR3 loop spans 15 amino acids. The CDR3 is CASSPRTGMTDTQYF. The DNA for the CDR3 is TGCGCCAGCAGCCCAAGGACAGGTATGACAGATACGCAGTATTTT.

The genes are TRBV5-1 and TRBJ2-7; TRBD2 agrees at 11 bases. The CDR3 spans 14 residues. V shed 4 bases and J 3 bases; nucleotides not matched to a gene: 3. Germline V gene lookup returns CDR1 SGHRS and CDR2 YFSETQ. The CDR3 reads CASSTTSGSYEQYF. CDR3 nucleotide sequence: TGCGCCAGCAGCACCACTAGCGGGAGCTACGAGCAGTACTTC.

CDR3: CASCDRGQGEQYF. CDR3 DNA: TGTGCCAGCTGCGACAGGGGGCAAGGAGAGCAGTACTTC. The V and J genes are TRBV19 and TRBJ2-7, with TRBD1 matching 10 bases. CDR1 and CDR2 (germline): LNHDA, SQIVND (reference sequence). V shed 9 bases and J 7 bases; nucleotides not matched to a gene: 9. CDR3 length: 13 amino acids.

V is TRBV5-1 and J is TRBJ2-5, with D unclear. Looked up from germline, CDR1 is SGHRS and CDR2 is YFSETQ. This CDR3 spans 13 amino acids. Trimming pared 1 base from V and 5 bases from J, leaving 9 bases between. This CDR3 is CASSLSGWETQYF. Written as DNA, the CDR3 is TGCGCCAGCAGCTTGTCGGGTTGGGAGACCCAGTACTTC.